These 31 T cell receptor beta chains were all obtained from the same sample, sequenced in a study of CD8 T cells in ankylosing spondylitis. TCRdb reprocessed the 5' RACE reads via MiXCR and lists one record per CDR3 protein. The table has approximately 40,000 distinct CDR3 sequences, approximately 6% seen once. Material for sequencing was blood, either unsorted or a sorted T cell fraction (not recorded which). The receptors shown here come from a male donor with ankylosing spondylitis or in good health (not recorded which).

This clonotype has ten or more counts. This rearrangement joins TRBV4-3 to TRBJ1-2, with D unclear. Germline CDR1 LGHNA, CDR2 YSLEER. This CDR3 contains 14 residues. V lost 4 bases, J lost 8 bases, and 17 bases lay in between. The CDR3 is CASSLNPERRGYTF. In DNA, the CDR3 is TGCGCCAGCAGCCTTAATCCGGAACGGCGGGGCTACACCTTC.

Concerning this clonotype itself: A much larger clone differs from this one at a single base, so this may be a read error. The chain employs TRBV11-1 and TRBJ2-7; D not certain. Trimming took 2 bases from V and 6 from J, leaving 14 bases between them. The CDR3 loop spans 14 amino acids. CDR1 is SGHAT and CDR2 is FQDESV in the germline V gene (reference sequence). The chain's CDR3 is CASSLWGWRGEQYF. The CDR3, as DNA: TGTGCCAGCAGCTTATGGGGTTGGCGTGGCGAGCAGTACTTC. Together with reference TRBV11-1 and TRBJ2-7, the CDR3 gives the full variable domain: EAEVAQSPRYKITEKSQAVAFWCDPISGHATLYWYRQILGQGPELLVQFQDESVVDDSQLPKDRFSAERLKGVDSTLKIQPAELGDSAMYLCASSLWGWRGEQYFGPGTRLTVT.

This clonotype occurred many times. The rearrangement links TRBV6-5 to TRBJ2-7; the D gene is possibly TRBD1 (6 bases). CDR1 and CDR2 from the germline V gene are MNHEY and SVGAGI. The CDR3 is made up of 17 amino acids. The V end lost 2 bases, the J end lost 0 bases, and 17 bases lay between the germline ends. In DNA form, the CDR3 reads TGTGCCAGCAGTTACCGACTCAGGGGATCCCTCTCCTACGAGCAGTACTTC. Translated, it gives CASSYRLRGSLSYEQYF.

This clonotype was observed at least ten times. The V call is TRBV29-1, the J call TRBJ1-4; the match to TRBD1 covers 7 bases. Germline V gene sequence: CDR1 SQVTM, CDR2 ANQGSEA. This CDR3 comprises 13 residues. With 4 bases clipped from V and 5 bases from J, the junction kept 4 bases outside the gene matches. The CDR3 is CSVAGGINEKLFF. In DNA form, the CDR3 reads TGCAGCGTTGCAGGGGGGATAAATGAAAAACTGTTTTTT. Complete variable domain (other parts from reference TRBV29-1 and TRBJ1-4): SAVISQKPSRDICQRGTSLTIQCQVDSQVTMMFWYRQQPGQSLTLIATANQGSEATYESGFVIDKFPISRPNLTFSTLTVSNMSPEDSSIYLCSVAGGINEKLFFGSGTQLSVL.

This clonotype occurred many times. CDR3 bases: TGTGCCAGCAGCCAAGAGATTGGAAGAGAAGCTTTCTTT. The encoded protein is CASSQEIGREAFF. The chain uses TRBV14 and TRBJ1-1; D is ambiguous. This CDR3 region has 13 residues. Looked up from germline, CDR1 is SGHDN and CDR2 is FVKESK. The V end lost 0 bases, the J end lost 8 bases, and 10 bases lay between the germline ends.

This clonotype came up many times. The CDR3 bases are TGCAGCGTTTCGGGCCTTGACATGTACCAAGAGACCCAGTACTTC. Its translation is CSVSGLDMYQETQYF. The rearrangement uses TRBV29-1 and TRBJ2-5; D remains ambiguous. Between the trimmed V and J ends, which lost 5 bases and 0 bases, there was a span of 16 bases. This CDR3 is built from 15 residues. Germline V gives CDR1 SQVTM, CDR2 ANQGSEA.

This clonotype appeared many times. The chain uses TRBV5-1 and TRBJ1-5, with D unclear. The CDR3 contains 17 residues. The V and J ends lost 4 bases and 0 bases respectively, with 17 bases between them. Germline V gene sequence: CDR1 SGHRS, CDR2 YFSETQ. CDR3 in amino acids: CASSPIPGSNSNQPQHF. The CDR3 DNA follows: TGCGCCAGCAGCCCCATCCCCGGGAGTAATAGCAATCAGCCCCAGCATTTT. Filled out from reference TRBV5-1 and TRBJ1-5, the complete variable domain reads KAGVTQTPRYLIKTRGQQVTLSCSPISGHRSVSWYQQTPGQGLQFLFEYFSETQRNKGNFPGRFSGRQFSNSRSEMNVSTLELGDSALYLCASSPIPGSNSNQPQHFGDGTRLSIL.

The sample holds many counts of this clonotype. V gene TRBV28 combines with J gene TRBJ1-1, with 7 positions matching TRBD1. This CDR3 has 14 amino acids. The junction had 5 bases not matched to a gene; V was cut back by 6 bases and J by 1 base. Germline-derived CDR1 and CDR2 are MDHEN and SYDVKM. CDR3 in amino acids: CASRKGAKNTEAFF. CDR3 coding DNA: TGTGCCAGCAGGAAGGGGGCGAAGAACACTGAAGCTTTCTTT.

In this sample, this clonotype turned up many times. The rearrangement links TRBV15 to TRBJ2-3; D is possibly TRBD2 (5 bases). Germline CDR1 LNHNV, CDR2 YYDKDF (reference sequence). The CDR3 consists of 16 residues. V was shortened by 0 bases and J by 7 bases, with 17 bases between the two germline ends. CDR3 sequence: CATSRDTRVSRNTQYF. The DNA for the CDR3 is TGTGCCACCAGCAGAGATACGCGGGTGTCACGAAATACGCAGTATTTT.

This clonotype was seen a few times. V is TRBV20-1 and J is TRBJ1-4, with TRBD1 as a possible D gene (5 bases). This CDR3 has 15 amino acids. CDR1 is DFQATT, CDR2 SNEGSKA, per germline (reference sequence). CDR3 bases: TGCTTTGCCTCTGGGGTAGGGGCAACTAATGAAAAACTGTTTTTT. Protein sequence: CFASGVGATNEKLFF.

This clonotype was counted at least ten times. J is TRBJ1-1 and V is TRBV7-2, with D hard to call. V was trimmed by 4 bases and J by 1 base, leaving 4 bases between them. This CDR3 contains 12 residues. CDR1 and CDR2 from the germline V gene are SGHTA and FQGNSA. CDR3 sequence (DNA): TGTGCCAGCAGCTCCTGGAACACTGAAGCTTTCTTT. Amino acid sequence: CASSSWNTEAFF.

This clonotype showed up many times. The chain couples TRBV5-6 to TRBJ2-1; the D is unclear. In germline, CDR1 is SGHDT, CDR2 YYEEEE. V was cut by 4 bases and J by 2 bases, with 10 bases left in between. CDR3 length equals 14 residues. CDR3 region: CASSLSRTYNEQFF. The CDR3, as DNA: TGTGCCAGCAGCCTGAGTCGCACCTACAATGAGCAGTTCTTC.

By share, this clonotype counts as medium-sized. Here the CDR3 reads CSVEGPLRDSKTQYF. CDR3 coding DNA: TGCAGCGTTGAAGGCCCCTTGAGGGACTCGAAGACCCAGTACTTC. J is TRBJ2-5 and V is TRBV29-1; TRBD2 is a possible D gene (6 bases). V shed 1 base and J shed 6 bases, with 18 bases lying between them. The length of the CDR3 is 15 residues. In germline, CDR1 is SQVTM, CDR2 ANQGSEA. Supplemented by reference TRBV29-1 and TRBJ2-5, the full variable domain reads SAVISQKPSRDICQRGTSLTIQCQVDSQVTMMFWYRQQPGQSLTLIATANQGSEATYESGFVIDKFPISRPNLTFSTLTVSNMSPEDSSIYLCSVEGPLRDSKTQYFGPGTRLLVL.

This clonotype was counted ten times or more. V and J are TRBV24-1 and TRBJ2-7; 8 positions agree with TRBD2. Per the germline V gene, CDR1 is KGHDR and CDR2 is SFDVKD. This CDR3 region has 16 residues. V lost 5 bases and J lost 3; bases outside the gene matches: 11. This CDR3 reads CATSAPKGLEGYEQYF. The DNA of the CDR3 is TGTGCCACCAGTGCCCCTAAGGGACTAGAAGGCTACGAGCAGTACTTC.

This clonotype was counted at least ten times. The V and J genes are TRBV12-3 or TRBV12-4 and TRBJ2-3; no clear D gene. The length of the CDR3 is 14 residues. V shed 2 bases and J shed 5 bases, with 11 bases lying between them. CDR3: CASSLKPSQDTQYF. The CDR3 bases are TGTGCCAGCAGTTTAAAGCCATCACAAGATACGCAGTATTTT.

This clonotype was detected many times. The chain employs TRBV10-3 and TRBJ2-1; 12 bases match TRBD1. Germline assignment: CDR1 ENHRY and CDR2 SYGVKD. CDR3 length equals 16 residues. With 6 bases clipped from V and 7 bases from J, the junction kept 10 bases outside the gene matches. CDR3 sequence (DNA): TGTGCCATCAGAAGCACCGGGACAGGGGGCAGGAATGAGCAGTTCTTC. Translating it yields CAIRSTGTGGRNEQFF.

This clonotype came up many times. This chain uses TRBV4-2 with TRBJ2-1; 8 bases are a match to TRBD2. This CDR3 has 16 residues. The ends lost 1 base at V and 6 bases at J; junction bases unmatched: 8. Germline V lookup: CDR1 LGHNA, CDR2 YNFKEQ. The CDR3 is CASSQVTGGGSNEQFF. CDR3 coding DNA: TGTGCCAGCAGCCAAGTCACGGGCGGGGGGAGCAATGAGCAGTTCTTC.

This clonotype was seen many times. The chain is built from TRBV18 and TRBJ2-3; unclear D gene. This CDR3 region has 13 residues. V gave up 3 bases and J gave up 5 bases, with 9 bases separating them. The germline V gene has CDR1 KGHSH and CDR2 LQKENI. CDR3 sequence reads: CASSPRRIDTQYF. CDR3 sequence (DNA): TGTGCCAGCTCACCCCGGCGGATAGATACGCAGTATTTT.

This clonotype was recorded at least ten times. The CDR3 nucleotides are TGTGCCAGCAGCTTAGTGAACACTGAAGCTTTCTTT. It translates to CASSLVNTEAFF. The chain combines TRBV7-9 with TRBJ1-1; no clear D. V was trimmed by 1 base and J by 0 bases, leaving 0 bases between them. This CDR3 is 12 amino acids long. The V gene's germline CDR1 is SEHNR and CDR2 FQNEAQ (reference sequence).

The chain is built from TRBV14 and TRBJ2-2; 9 bases are shared with TRBD1. This CDR3 contains 16 residues. CDR1 and CDR2 from the germline V gene are SGHDN and FVKESK. The V gene end was trimmed by 5 bases and the J gene end by 17 bases; junction bases not matched to a gene: 21. The CDR3 region has the DNA TGTGCCAGCAGCAAACCGGGACAGGGTACGCCGGCGAACTGTTTTTTT. It encodes CASSKPGQGTPANCFF.

This clonotype showed up many times. The chain recombines TRBV12-3 or TRBV12-4 with TRBJ1-5; the D gene is possibly TRBD1 (6 bases). This CDR3 is built from 14 residues. The V end lost 3 bases, the J end lost 6 bases, and 12 bases lay between the germline ends. CDR3 sequence (DNA): TGTGCCAGCAGTTTCGGCAGGGACACTCAGCCCCAGCATTTT. This encodes CASSFGRDTQPQHF.

This clonotype has at least ten counts. The chain links TRBV10-3 to TRBJ1-2; D is possibly TRBD1 (6 bases). The germline CDR1 and CDR2 sequences are ENHRY and SYGVKD. The CDR3 is 14 residues long. The V gene lost 2 bases and the J gene lost 4 bases, with 11 bases spanning the gap. CDR3 sequence reads: CAISETGQFYGYTF. CDR3 DNA sequence: TGTGCCATCAGTGAGACTGGACAGTTCTATGGCTACACCTTC.

This clonotype was seen many times. CDR3 region: CSAPTTAIPGSEQFF. The CDR3 DNA sequence: TGCAGTGCCCCAACTACAGCAATACCGGGCAGTGAGCAGTTCTTC. The V and J genes are TRBV20-1 and TRBJ2-1; D ambiguous. Trimming took 6 bases from V and 9 from J, leaving 24 bases between them. Germline V CDR1 and CDR2: DFQATT, SNEGSKA (reference sequence). The CDR3 totals 15 residues.

This clonotype was seen at least ten times. The chain joins TRBV20-1 to TRBJ1-1; a possible D gene is TRBD1 (5 bases). The germline CDR1 and CDR2 sequences are DFQATT and SNEGSKA (reference sequence). Trimming removed 0 bases from V and 9 bases from J, with 11 bases in between. This CDR3 is built from 12 residues. The CDR3 DNA reads TGCAGTGCTAGAGATCGGGGCGACCAAGCTTTCTTT. As protein: CSARDRGDQAFF.

V gene TRBV6-1 combines with J gene TRBJ2-1; TRBD2 matches at 13 bases. Germline assignment: CDR1 MNHNS and CDR2 SASEGT. This CDR3 contains 16 residues. V was clipped by 6 bases and J by 5 bases; unmatched bases: 7. The CDR3 DNA reads as TGTGCCAGCAGCTCCACCGGGACTAGCGGGAACAATGAGCAGTTCTTC. Its protein product is CASSSTGTSGNNEQFF.

This clonotype was seen ten or more times. The V gene is TRBV5-5, the J gene TRBJ1-1; D uncertain. Trimming removed 0 bases from V and 1 base from J, with 7 bases in between. Germline V gene sequence: CDR1 SGHKS, CDR2 YYEKEE (reference sequence). The CDR3 loop spans 14 amino acids. The CDR3 coding sequence is TGTGCCAGCAGCTTGGGGCAGGCGAACACTGAAGCTTTCTTT. Translation: CASSLGQANTEAFF.

This clonotype was observed many times. This chain links TRBV20-1 with TRBJ2-3; D not resolved. Germline CDR1 reads DFQATT; CDR2 reads SNEGSKA (reference sequence). V shed 0 bases and J shed 3 bases, with 7 bases lying between them. There are 13 residues in the CDR3. CDR3 nucleotide sequence: TGCAGTGCTAGAGATCACCCAACAGATACGCAGTATTTT. Residues: CSARDHPTDTQYF.

This clonotype was counted ten times or more. The DNA of the CDR3 is TGCAGTGCTAGAGGGAGTGGGGAACCGGTTAAACGCGGTTACAATGAGCAGTTCTTC. Translated, it gives CSARGSGEPVKRGYNEQFF. The V call is TRBV20-1, the J call TRBJ2-1; the D is unclear. Germline V CDR1 and CDR2: DFQATT, SNEGSKA (reference sequence). With 1 base removed from V and 4 bases from J, the gap between germline ends came to 26 bases. The CDR3 extends over 19 amino acids.

This clonotype has at least ten counts. V is TRBV18 and J is TRBJ2-7; 9 bases map to TRBD1. CDR3 length: 14 residues. V lost 1 base and J lost 4; bases outside the gene matches: 2. CDR1 and CDR2 from the germline V gene are KGHSH and LQKENI. The CDR3 DNA reads as TGTGCCAGCTCACCACGGGGACAGGGTTACGAGCAGTACTTC. Its protein product is CASSPRGQGYEQYF. The full variable domain, rest sourced from reference TRBV18 and TRBJ2-7, is NAGVMQNPRHLVRRRGQEARLRCSPMKGHSHVYWYRQLPEEGLKFMVYLQKENIIDESGMPKERFSAEFPKEGPSILRIQQVVRGDSAAYFCASSPRGQGYEQYFGPGTRLTVT.

The table lists this clonotype with many counts. V is TRBV7-3 and J is TRBJ2-3; D uncertain. Trimming pared 2 bases from V and 6 bases from J, leaving 6 bases between. The CDR3 has 12 amino acids. Germline V gene data show CDR1 as SGHTA and CDR2 as FQGTGA. The CDR3 DNA sequence: TGTGCCAGCAGCTTAGGCAGGGATACGCAGTATTTT. As protein: CASSLGRDTQYF.

This clonotype was counted at least ten times. V and J are TRBV5-1 and TRBJ2-1; 15 bases line up with TRBD2. The CDR3 length is 19 residues. V lost 4 bases to trimming and J lost 0 bases; unmatched junction nucleotides: 8. The germline V gene has CDR1 SGHRS and CDR2 YFSETQ. The DNA for the CDR3 is TGCGCCAGCAGCCCGGGACTAGCGGGAGGACTAAGCTCCTACAATGAGCAGTTCTTC. Translation: CASSPGLAGGLSSYNEQFF.